The text below deals with one TCR beta chain. What it binds is unknown. This sample stems from a study of graft-versus-host responses after intestinal transplantation. Germline-derived CDR1 and CDR2 are SEHNR and FQNEAQ (reference sequence). The CDR3 is made up of 16 amino acids. V was pared by 5 bases and J by 4 bases, with 20 bases between. Some clones are missing from TCRdb's copy, which holds only in-frame ones; the method was immunoSEQ multiplex PCR. The sample has tens of thousands of clones, roughly 92% seen once. The sequence was collected from a human donor who received an intestinal transplant. This chain links TRBV7-9 with TRBJ2-5; D may be TRBD1 (6 bases). The sequencing used unstimulated CD4+ T cells sorted from spleen or lymph node cells, collected before intestinal transplant. CDR3: CASSPKGFTGLETQYF. The CDR3 nucleotides are TGTGCCAGCAGCCCCAAAGGTTTTACAGGGTTAGAGACCCAGTACTTC.